This TCR beta chain comes out of a study of lymphopenia after photon versus proton radiotherapy. Findings and caveats of the study: Larger post-nadir TCR diversity loss correlated inversely with survival in deceased patients.

V lost 0 bases, J lost 6 bases, and 11 bases lay in between. Germline CDR1 ENHRY, CDR2 SYGVKD. The CDR3 is 15 amino acids. Sequencing used immunoSEQ multiplex PCR; TCRdb keeps in-frame clones, though not all of them. This table has some 55,000 clones, 75% to 90% appearing once. Turning to this clone: As yet, its antigen is unknown.

The input for sequencing was peripheral blood, taken from a patient treated with photon-based radiotherapy. This chain links TRBV10-3 with TRBJ2-2; weak D call: TRBD1 (6 bases). The clonotype originates from a man aged 35 to 55 with gastric cancer. The CDR3 sequence: CAISESGGRAGELFF. DNA for the CDR3: TGTGCCATCAGTGAGTCAGGGGGAAGGGCCGGGGAGCTGTTTTTT.